This T cell receptor beta chain is drawn from a study of shared T cell receptors in the human thymus (dated by TCRdb to 2020 to 2022). About the full investigation: The study examined how self-reactive, shared T-cell receptor alpha chains are generated in the human thymus.

For this clone: No antigen is known for it. No base quality values were provided; no much bigger clone lies one nucleotide off.

Library generation was performed with the immunoSEQ multiplex PCR assay. Here the immuneACCESS table is served through TCRdb, limited to in-frame sequences with V and J called. Missing clones are a known gap in these copies; in checked studies unresolved V genes cover under half, and the rest lacks a known reason. The sample includes hundreds of thousands of clones, with 70% to 90% observed a single time. Of the sample, under 0.01% is held by the ten largest clones. Its CDR3 holds 17 amino acids, cysteine through phenylalanine. The retained sequence is limited to the CDR3, 51 bases, with the frame set at the first base. Sequences SGHDN (CDR1) and FVKESK (CDR2) are obtained from the germline V gene. V is clipped by 0 bases and J by 1 base, and the sequence between their germline boundaries is 14 bases long. Another study also made use of these data, one on human thymus T cells. As the second paper documents: The donors were immunologically healthy infants in Finland who had open corrective cardiac surgery for congenital heart defects. Thymus tissue was obtained as surgical resects removed during corrective cardiac surgery. Usage of V and J gene segments appeared to be biased in both the thymic and the peripheral blood repertoires. The related research found that thymic TCR repertoires overlapped highly between unrelated individuals. The study used eight infant thymus samples plus four related peripheral blood samples to characterize TCR alpha and beta repertoires. Donor ages ranged from 7 to 244 days, and the cohort comprised over 5 male and two female infants. Thymocytes were freed from the tissue by mechanical means and kept at -70 degrees C as pellets of roughly 8.5-31 million cells. A QIAsymphony instrument was used to extract genomic DNA from frozen cell pellets. Using the immunoSEQ multiplex PCR assay, the TCRB and TCRAD loci were amplified from a standardized quantity of quality-controlled genomic DNA. The amplicons spanned the V(D)J region and were long enough to cover the CDR3 and allow V and J genes to be identified. The amplicons were sequenced on an Illumina platform via the commercial immunoSEQ service. Primer bias and sequencing errors were corrected as previously described, and TCRAD and TCRB definitions were based on the IMGT database. The repertoires were analysed using immunoSEQ Analyzer 3.0 and VDJTools for basic statistics, V/J segment usage, diversity estimates, rarefaction and pairwise overlap. Diversity was estimated using the Chao1, ChaoE, Efron-Thisted, Shannon and inverse Simpson indices, and was also estimated on datasets down-sampled to the size of the smallest sample. Repertoire overlap was determined by strict matching of CDR3 nucleotide sequence, V gene and J gene, and Jaccard-based multidimensional scaling clustering was applied. On average, about 800,000 unique TCRB clonotypes were obtained from thymus samples, compared with 70,000 to 100,000 from blood samples.

Material for sequencing was thymocytes. This chain joins TRBV14 to TRBJ2-3; TRBD2 is possibly the D segment (6 matching bases). This sequence was found in a boy less than two years old with a congenital heart defect. Donor details come from another sample of the same person, matched by shared clones. For the CDR3, the sequence is CASSQDCARDCTDTQYF. DNA sequence: TGTGCCAGCAGCCAAGATTGCGCGCGGGACTGCACAGATACGCAGTATTTT.